Listed here are 31 T cell receptor beta chains from one sample, sequenced in a study of blood T cell repertoires in COVID-19. Clones were sequenced by immunoSEQ multiplex PCR, and TCRdb holds only the in-frame ones, with some missing. This table holds roughly 190,000 clones, around nine tenths found once. Sequenced sample: peripheral blood. These receptors all come from a man in his 70s with acute or convalescent COVID-19.

CDR3 sequence (DNA): TGCAGCGTTCAACAATCGACAGGGGTTAGCTACACCTTC. As protein: CSVQQSTGVSYTF. The chain recombines TRBV29-1 with TRBJ1-2, with 8 bases fitting TRBD1. This CDR3 is built from 13 residues. Germline CDR1 is SQVTM and CDR2 is ANQGSEA. J was trimmed by 9 bases and V by 5 bases; bases with no gene match: 11.

The gene calls are TRBV30 and TRBJ1-2; D remains ambiguous. V shed 0 bases and J shed 9 bases, with 14 bases lying between them. The CDR3 extends over 13 amino acids. Germline CDR1 reads GTSNPN; CDR2 reads SVGIG (reference sequence). Here the CDR3 DNA reads TGTGCCTGGAGTGTGGGAGGTGATAGGAGCTACACCTTC. This sequence encodes CAWSVGGDRSYTF.

This chain joins TRBV5-1 and TRBJ2-1; a weak D match, TRBD1 (5 bases). There are 12 residues in the CDR3. Germline-derived CDR1 and CDR2 are SGHRS and YFSETQ. Deletions cut 0 bases from V and 7 bases from J, with 5 bases between. CDR3 in amino acids: CASSLGQNEQFF. Here the CDR3 DNA reads TGCGCCAGCAGCTTGGGACAGAATGAGCAGTTCTTC.

V and J are TRBV9 and TRBJ2-5, with 7 bases lining up with TRBD2. Per the germline V gene, CDR1 is SGDLS and CDR2 is YYNGEE. This CDR3 is 13 amino acids long. V lost 0 bases and J lost 5; bases outside the gene matches: 1. This chain's CDR3 is CASSVDGGETQYF. Written as DNA, the CDR3 is TGTGCCAGCAGCGTAGACGGGGGGGAGACCCAGTACTTC.

The chain is built from TRBV28 and TRBJ2-7; possible D gene TRBD2, 5 bases. V lost 4 bases and J lost 0, with 10 bases in between. Germline assignment: CDR1 MDHEN and CDR2 SYDVKM. There are 14 residues in the CDR3. The CDR3 protein is CASSYRELSYEQYF. CDR3 nucleotide sequence: TGTGCCAGCAGTTATCGGGAACTCTCCTACGAGCAGTACTTC.

The V gene is TRBV24-1, the J gene TRBJ2-5, with a tentative D call TRBD1 (5 bases). V shed 3 bases and J shed 6 bases, with 7 bases lying between them. This CDR3 contains 12 residues. The germline gives CDR1 KGHDR, CDR2 SFDVKD. The DNA for the CDR3 is TGTGCCACCAGTGATAAGGGGAAGACCCAGTACTTC. Translated: CATSDKGKTQYF.

V usage is TRBV18 and J usage is TRBJ2-7; 9 bases map to TRBD2. J gave up 7 bases and V 2 bases, and 9 bases lay outside the gene matches. The CDR3 loop spans 15 amino acids. Germline values: CDR1 KGHSH, CDR2 LQKENI. The CDR3 is CASSPAIAGVGEQYF. Written as DNA, the CDR3 is TGTGCCAGCTCACCAGCGATAGCGGGAGTGGGGGAGCAGTACTTC.

This clone came up once. This chain links TRBV4-2 with TRBJ2-3; 8 bases fit TRBD2. Losses at the gene ends were 4 bases for V and 3 bases for J; bases not matched to a gene: 12. The CDR3 runs to 17 residues. CDR1 and CDR2 from the germline V gene are LGHNA and YNFKEQ. For the CDR3, the DNA is TGTGCCAGCAGCCGACGCGAAAGCGGGAGTGGGACAGATACGCAGTATTTT. Amino acid sequence: CASSRRESGSGTDTQYF.

This clone was recorded only once. The chain joins TRBV24-1 to TRBJ2-1, with 8 bases that match TRBD2. The CDR3 loop spans 15 amino acids. Germline CDR1 and CDR2: KGHDR and SFDVKD. With 7 bases clipped from V and 4 bases from J, the junction kept 8 bases outside the gene matches. In DNA, the CDR3 is TGTGCCACCAGCGATATAACTAGCGGATACAATGAGCAGTTCTTC. Protein product: CATSDITSGYNEQFF.

The chain combines TRBV28 with TRBJ2-1, with TRBD2 matching over 13 bases. This CDR3 is 17 amino acids long. The trim removed 6 bases at V and 9 bases at J, leaving 14 bases unmatched. Germline lookup yields CDR1 MDHEN and CDR2 SYDVKM. The CDR3 DNA reads TGTGCCAGCAGCCACTGGGAACTAGCGGGAGGGCCAGGTGAGCAGTTCTTC. Its protein product is CASSHWELAGGPGEQFF.

V gene TRBV19 combines with J gene TRBJ1-6; 8 bases map to TRBD1. The junction had 4 bases not matched to a gene; V was cut back by 7 bases and J by 2 bases. The CDR3 extends over 15 amino acids. Germline CDR1 is LNHDA and CDR2 is SQIVND (reference sequence). The CDR3 DNA reads as TGTGCCAGTAAGGAGACAGGGGCCTATAATTCACCCCTCCACTTT. Protein product: CASKETGAYNSPLHF. The variable domain in full, with the rest retrieved from reference TRBV19 and TRBJ1-6, is DGGITQSPKYLFRKEGQNVTLSCEQNLNHDAMYWYRQDPGQGLRLIYYSQIVNDFQKGDIAEGYSVSREKKESFPLTVTSAQKNPTAFYLCASKETGAYNSPLHFGNGTRLTVT.

V and J are TRBV13 and TRBJ2-3; 8 bases line up with TRBD2. The length of the CDR3 is 15 residues. Germline V CDR1 and CDR2: PRHDT, FYEKMQ (reference sequence). Trimming at V came to 5 bases and at J to 1 base, leaving 5 bases not matched to a gene. CDR3: CASSPPTSGTDTQYF. The CDR3 nucleotides read TGTGCCAGCAGCCCCCCGACTAGCGGCACAGATACGCAGTATTTT. Full variable domain (remainder filled in from reference TRBV13 and TRBJ2-3): AAGVIQSPRHLIKEKRETATLKCYPIPRHDTVYWYQQGPGQDPQFLISFYEKMQSDKGSIPDRFSAQQFSDYHSELNMSSLELGDSALYFCASSPPTSGTDTQYFGPGTRLTVL.

This chain links TRBV13 with TRBJ1-2; D not certain. This CDR3 spans 12 amino acids. The germline V gene encodes CDR1 PRHDT and CDR2 FYEKMQ (reference sequence). Trimming left V 1 base short and J 8 bases short, with 8 bases between. The CDR3 sequence: CASSLARYGYTF. Here the CDR3 DNA reads TGTGCCAGCAGCTTAGCCCGGTACGGCTACACCTTC.

The genes are TRBV9 and TRBJ2-3; D perhaps matches TRBD2 (6 bases). V was trimmed by 3 bases and J by 1 base, leaving 12 bases between them. Germline V lookup: CDR1 SGDLS, CDR2 YYNGEE. This CDR3 is 15 amino acids long. CDR3 DNA sequence: TGTGCCAGCAGCGCACTAGCTAGTGGCACAGATACGCAGTATTTT. It is translated as CASSALASGTDTQYF.

The chain employs TRBV4-1 and TRBJ2-7; 8 positions agree with TRBD1. The CDR3 contains 15 residues. The V gene end was trimmed by 1 base and the J gene end by 0 bases; junction bases not matched to a gene: 2. Looked up from germline, CDR1 is MGHRA and CDR2 is YSYEKL. DNA of the CDR3: TGCGCCAGCAGCCAAGGGGACAGGCCCTCCTACGAGCAGTACTTC. Amino acid sequence: CASSQGDRPSYEQYF.

The chain joins TRBV28 to TRBJ2-5; a weak D match, TRBD1 (5 bases). V shed 1 base and J shed 2 bases, with 11 bases lying between them. Germline CDR1 is MDHEN and CDR2 is SYDVKM. The length of the CDR3 is 15 residues. CDR3 coding DNA: TGTGCCAGCAGTTTATATGCAGGGATTCAAGAGACCCAGTACTTC. Protein sequence: CASSLYAGIQETQYF.

The table lists this clone with a count of one. The V and J genes are TRBV5-1 and TRBJ2-5; TRBD1 matches 8 bases. The CDR3 is 14 residues long. Looked up from germline, CDR1 is SGHRS and CDR2 is YFSETQ. V shed 5 bases, J shed 2 bases, and the junction held 5 bases outside the gene matches. The CDR3 region is CASRTGVGQETQYF. The CDR3 DNA sequence: TGCGCCAGCAGGACAGGGGTAGGTCAAGAGACCCAGTACTTC. The entire variable domain, with the rest obtained from reference TRBV5-1 and TRBJ2-5, is as follows: KAGVTQTPRYLIKTRGQQVTLSCSPISGHRSVSWYQQTPGQGLQFLFEYFSETQRNKGNFPGRFSGRQFSNSRSEMNVSTLELGDSALYLCASRTGVGQETQYFGPGTRLLVL.

This chain connects TRBV28 to TRBJ2-3, with 7 bases fitting TRBD2. Germline lookup yields CDR1 MDHEN and CDR2 SYDVKM. This CDR3 is 16 amino acids long. The ends lost 7 bases at V and 3 bases at J; junction bases unmatched: 13. CDR3 nucleotide sequence: TGTGCCAGCACCCCTAGCGGACCAAAGGGGACAGATACGCAGTATTTT. Its translation is CASTPSGPKGTDTQYF.

The chain combines TRBV6-6 with TRBJ1-2; D is possibly TRBD1 (6 bases). Deletions cut 2 bases from V and 0 bases from J, with 10 bases between. From germline, CDR1 is MNHNY and CDR2 SVGAGI (reference sequence). There are 15 residues in the CDR3. CDR3 sequence reads: CASSYLGQTNYGYTF. The CDR3 nucleotides read TGTGCCAGCAGTTACCTCGGACAGACTAACTATGGCTACACCTTC.

The chain joins TRBV6-5 to TRBJ1-5; 7 positions agree with TRBD1. The length of the CDR3 is 13 residues. Trimming took 6 bases from V and 4 from J; bases not matched to a gene: 3. Germline lookup yields CDR1 MNHEY and CDR2 SVGAGI. The CDR3 nucleotides are TGTGCCAGCAGGAGGGACAGAAATCAGCCCCAGCATTTT. It is translated as CASRRDRNQPQHF.

The chain uses TRBV11-2 and TRBJ2-1; the D is unclear. Trimming removed 7 bases from V and 1 base from J, with 8 bases in between. CDR1 SGHAT and CDR2 FQNNGV come from the germline V gene. This CDR3 contains 13 residues. The CDR3 is CASTDSSYNEQFF. For the CDR3, the DNA is TGTGCCAGCACCGACTCTTCCTACAATGAGCAGTTCTTC. Combining the CDR3 with reference TRBV11-2 and TRBJ2-1 gives the whole variable domain EAGVAQSPRYKIIEKRQSVAFWCNPISGHATLYWYQQILGQGPKLLIQFQNNGVVDDSQLPKDRFSAERLKGVDSTLKIQPAKLEDSAVYLCASTDSSYNEQFFGPGTRLTVL.

The chain carries TRBV7-6 and TRBJ2-3; D might be TRBD2 (5 bases). This CDR3 contains 11 residues. The germline CDR1 and CDR2 sequences are SGHVS and FNYEAQ. V lost 5 bases, J lost 9 bases, and 9 bases lay in between. The CDR3 DNA is TGTGCCAGCAGCCAAGGCGGGACGCAGTATTTT. Its translation is CASSQGGTQYF.

The chain links TRBV6-5 to TRBJ1-2; weak D call: TRBD1 (5 bases). The V end lost 6 bases, the J end lost 4 bases, and 12 bases lay between the germline ends. Germline loops: CDR1 MNHEY, CDR2 SVGAGI. The CDR3 extends over 13 amino acids. The CDR3 reads CASSWGELYGYTF. Written as DNA, the CDR3 is TGTGCCAGCAGCTGGGGGGAACTCTATGGCTACACCTTC.

This clone has only one observation. V is TRBV27 and J is TRBJ2-3, with 7 bases fitting TRBD2. The CDR3 consists of 14 residues. J was trimmed by 3 bases and V by 3 bases; bases with no gene match: 3. Germline-derived CDR1 and CDR2 are MNHEY and SMNVEV (reference sequence). CDR3 sequence (DNA): TGTGCCAGCAGTTTTGGGGGGGGGACAGATACGCAGTATTTT. It encodes CASSFGGGTDTQYF.

The rearrangement joins TRBV5-5 to TRBJ1-1; D gene unclear. This CDR3 region has 14 residues. V lost 0 bases to trimming and J lost 2 bases, with 8 bases between them. The germline V gene has CDR1 SGHKS and CDR2 YYEKEE (reference sequence). The CDR3 spells CASSLARHNTEAFF. The CDR3 coding sequence is TGTGCCAGCAGCTTGGCCCGACATAACACTGAAGCTTTCTTT.

V and J are TRBV6-2 or TRBV6-3 and TRBJ2-4; possible D gene TRBD1, 5 bases. Germline V gene lookup returns CDR1 MNHEY and CDR2 SVGEGT. V was pared by 2 bases and J by 1 base, with 15 bases between. The CDR3 length is 17 residues. DNA for the CDR3: TGTGCCAGCAGTTACCTTTTACTACAGGACGCCAAAAACATTCAGTACTTC. It encodes CASSYLLLQDAKNIQYF.

V and J are TRBV5-1 and TRBJ2-1; unclear D gene. Per the germline V gene, CDR1 is SGHRS and CDR2 is YFSETQ. The CDR3 is made up of 16 amino acids. The ends were cut back, 2 bases at V and 0 bases at J, with 12 bases in the middle. The CDR3 spells CASSLSALSSYNEQFF. DNA of the CDR3: TGCGCCAGCAGCTTAAGTGCTCTAAGCTCCTACAATGAGCAGTTCTTC.

The chain is built from TRBV27 and TRBJ2-1; TRBD2 matches at 11 bases. The CDR3 sequence is 15 residues long. V was pared by 4 bases and J by 10 bases, with 9 bases of the junction left unmatched. Germline V gives CDR1 MNHEY, CDR2 SMNVEV (reference sequence). CDR3 in DNA: TGTGCCAGCAGTTCACCACTAGCGGGAGTTCGGGAGCAGTTCTTC. This translates into CASSSPLAGVREQFF.

The V gene is TRBV12-5, the J gene TRBJ1-1; possible D gene TRBD1, 5 bases. Germline loops: CDR1 LGHNT, CDR2 FRNRAP. The CDR3 loop spans 16 amino acids. V was cut by 5 bases and J by 0 bases, with 16 bases left in between. CDR3 protein: CASGPAEGALNTEAFF. For the CDR3, the DNA is TGTGCTAGTGGTCCCGCCGAAGGGGCGCTGAACACTGAAGCTTTCTTT.

The chain recombines TRBV15 with TRBJ2-1; TRBD1 matches 8 bases. The V gene's germline CDR1 is LNHNV and CDR2 YYDKDF (reference sequence). This CDR3 contains 15 residues. The V and J ends lost 3 bases and 7 bases, in that order; junction bases with no gene match: 8. The CDR3 coding sequence is TGTGCCACCAGCAGGAAACCGGACAGGGAGAATGAGCAGTTCTTC. Translating it yields CATSRKPDRENEQFF.

The rearrangement links TRBV3-1 (or the pseudogene TRBV3-2) to TRBJ2-3; 14 nucleotides line up with TRBD2. CDR1 and CDR2 (germline): LGHDT, YNNKEL (reference sequence). The CDR3 contains 19 residues. Trimming at V came to 0 bases and at J to 6 bases, leaving 11 bases not matched to a gene. The CDR3 nucleotides are TGTGCCAGCAGCCAAGAGGGATTGTGGACTAGCGGGGGGTTTGATACGCAGTATTTT. Translated: CASSQEGLWTSGGFDTQYF.